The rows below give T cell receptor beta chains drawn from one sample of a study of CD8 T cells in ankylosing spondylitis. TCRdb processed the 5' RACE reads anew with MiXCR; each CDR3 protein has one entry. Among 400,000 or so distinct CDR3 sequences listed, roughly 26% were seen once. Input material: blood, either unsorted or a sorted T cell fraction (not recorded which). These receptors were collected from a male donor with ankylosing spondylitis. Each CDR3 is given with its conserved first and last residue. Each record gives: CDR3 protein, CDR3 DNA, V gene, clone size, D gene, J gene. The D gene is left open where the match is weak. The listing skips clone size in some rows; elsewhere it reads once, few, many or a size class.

CDR3 protein: CASSLMGGNTEAFF; CDR3 DNA: TGTGCCAGCAGTTTGATGGGGGGGAACACTGAAGCTTTCTTT; V gene: TRBV12-3/TRBV12-4; clone size: few; D gene: NA; J gene: TRBJ1-1
CDR3 protein: CASSLRGDSPLHF; CDR3 DNA: TGTGCCAGCAGCTTACGGGGGGATTCACCCCTCCACTTT; V gene: TRBV7-9; clone size: NA; D gene: NA; J gene: TRBJ1-6
CDR3 protein: CASSRLAGVGGGNEQFF; CDR3 DNA: TGTGCCAGCAGCAGACTAGCGGGAGTGGGGGGTGGCAATGAGCAGTTCTTC; V gene: TRBV6-1; clone size: few; D gene: TRBD2; J gene: TRBJ2-1
CDR3 protein: CSVTPMNTEAFF; CDR3 DNA: TGCAGCGTTACACCCATGAACACTGAAGCTTTCTTT; V gene: TRBV29-1; clone size: few; D gene: NA; J gene: TRBJ1-1
CDR3 protein: CASSPRTGKKDEQYF; CDR3 DNA: TGTGCCAGCAGTCCCCGGACAGGGAAGAAGGACGAGCAGTACTTC; V gene: TRBV12-3/TRBV12-4; clone size: few; D gene: TRBD1; J gene: TRBJ2-7
CDR3 protein: CASSLSGGDSGNTIYF; CDR3 DNA: TGCGCCAGCAGCTTGTCCGGGGGGGACTCTGGAAACACCATATATTTT; V gene: TRBV5-1; clone size: NA; D gene: NA; J gene: TRBJ1-3
CDR3 protein: CASSLEQNGYTF; CDR3 DNA: TGTGCCAGCAGCTTAGAACAGAATGGCTACACCTTC; V gene: TRBV7-9; clone size: few; D gene: NA; J gene: TRBJ1-2
CDR3 protein: CASRPTTSGGGEQFF; CDR3 DNA: TGTGCCAGCAGGCCCACTACTAGCGGGGGAGGTGAGCAGTTCTTC; V gene: TRBV3-1; clone size: few; D gene: TRBD2; J gene: TRBJ2-1
CDR3 protein: CAIPSGTGELFF; CDR3 DNA: TGTGCCATACCCAGCGGGACCGGGGAGCTGTTTTTT; V gene: TRBV11-1; clone size: few; D gene: NA; J gene: TRBJ2-2
CDR3 protein: CASSLALLRAVAFF; CDR3 DNA: TGCGCCAGCAGCTTGGCCCTGTTAAGGGCTGTAGCTTTCTTT; V gene: TRBV5-1; clone size: NA; D gene: NA; J gene: TRBJ1-1
CDR3 protein: CASSPQVGNDEKLFF; CDR3 DNA: TGTGCCAGCAGCCCCCAGGTGGGGAACGATGAAAAACTGTTTTTT; V gene: TRBV7-2; clone size: few; D gene: NA; J gene: TRBJ1-4
CDR3 protein: CASSSDLREQFF; CDR3 DNA: TGTGCCAGCAGTTCAGACCTAAGGGAGCAGTTCTTC; V gene: TRBV12-3/TRBV12-4; clone size: few; D gene: NA; J gene: TRBJ2-1
CDR3 protein: CASGLVPAGGPSLDTQYF; CDR3 DNA: TGTGCTAGTGGTTTGGTACCGGCGGGAGGGCCATCCTTAGATACGCAGTATTTT; V gene: TRBV12-5; clone size: few; D gene: TRBD2; J gene: TRBJ2-3
CDR3 protein: CASSATYRDPNNEQFF; CDR3 DNA: TGTGCCAGCAGCGCAACATACCGGGACCCTAACAATGAGCAGTTCTTC; V gene: TRBV7-9; clone size: few; D gene: NA; J gene: TRBJ2-1
CDR3 protein: CASSFGTGSNEQFF; CDR3 DNA: TGCGCCAGCAGCTTCGGGACAGGGTCCAATGAGCAGTTCTTC; V gene: TRBV5-1; clone size: NA; D gene: TRBD1; J gene: TRBJ2-1
CDR3 protein: CATSRGDNDNAFF; CDR3 DNA: TGTGCCACCAGCAGAGGGGACAATGATAACGCGTTCTTC; V gene: TRBV15; clone size: few; D gene: NA; J gene: TRBJ2-1
CDR3 protein: CAWSVLWGLGTNEKLFF; CDR3 DNA: TGTGCCTGGAGTGTACTGTGGGGGCTCGGAACTAATGAAAAACTGTTTTTT; V gene: TRBV30; clone size: NA; D gene: NA; J gene: TRBJ1-4
CDR3 protein: CASSLWDGIRNEQFF; CDR3 DNA: TGTGCCAGCAGTTTATGGGACGGGATCAGAAATGAGCAGTTCTTC; V gene: TRBV27; clone size: few; D gene: NA; J gene: TRBJ2-1
CDR3 protein: CASSPSNLQGTAQYF; CDR3 DNA: TGTGCCAGCTCACCATCGAATCTACAGGGGACAGCGCAGTACTTC; V gene: TRBV18; clone size: NA; D gene: TRBD1; J gene: TRBJ2-7
CDR3 protein: CASSLGTSLQETQYF; CDR3 DNA: TGCGCCAGCAGCTTGGGGACTAGCCTGCAAGAGACCCAGTACTTC; V gene: TRBV5-1; clone size: few; D gene: TRBD2; J gene: TRBJ2-5
CDR3 protein: CCAPGTSGRVSYEQYF; CDR3 DNA: TGCTGTGCTCCCGGGACTAGCGGGAGGGTCTCCTACGAGCAGTACTTC; V gene: TRBV20-1; clone size: NA; D gene: TRBD2; J gene: TRBJ2-7
CDR3 protein: CSARDPRTNPSPYGYTF; CDR3 DNA: TGCAGTGCTAGAGATCCCCGGACAAACCCGTCACCCTATGGCTACACCTTC; V gene: TRBV20-1; clone size: few; D gene: NA; J gene: TRBJ1-2
CDR3 protein: CASSLTAAYTEAFF; CDR3 DNA: TGTGCCAGCAGCTTAACCGCAGCTTACACTGAAGCTTTCTTT; V gene: TRBV11-2; clone size: NA; D gene: NA; J gene: TRBJ1-1
CDR3 protein: CASSGQGNTEAFF; CDR3 DNA: TGTGCCAGCAGCGGACAGGGGAACACTGAAGCTTTCTTT; V gene: TRBV9; clone size: many; D gene: TRBD1; J gene: TRBJ1-1
CDR3 protein: CASSLSGRGNTGELFF; CDR3 DNA: TGCGCCAGCAGCTTGTCCGGGAGGGGGAACACCGGGGAGCTGTTTTTT; V gene: TRBV5-1; clone size: once; D gene: TRBD2; J gene: TRBJ2-2
CDR3 protein: CASSVGGLDYGYTF; CDR3 DNA: TGTGCCAGCAGTGTAGGGGGTCTCGACTATGGCTACACCTTC; V gene: TRBV12-3/TRBV12-4; clone size: few; D gene: NA; J gene: TRBJ1-2
CDR3 protein: CASSQGGIADTQYF; CDR3 DNA: TGTGCCAGCAGCCAAGGAGGGATTGCAGATACGCAGTATTTT; V gene: TRBV3-1; clone size: once; D gene: NA; J gene: TRBJ2-3
CDR3 protein: CASSEARYYF; CDR3 DNA: TGTGCCAGCAGTGAAGCCCGGTACTACTTC; V gene: TRBV6-1; clone size: once; D gene: NA; J gene: TRBJ2-7
CDR3 protein: CASSADLEQFF; CDR3 DNA: TGTGCCAGCAGCGCCGACCTGGAGCAGTTCTTC; V gene: TRBV7-2; clone size: few; D gene: NA; J gene: TRBJ2-1
CDR3 protein: CASSFWDGGRYEQYF; CDR3 DNA: TGTGCCAGCAGTTTTTGGGACGGGGGTAGGTACGAGCAGTACTTC; V gene: TRBV12-3/TRBV12-4; clone size: NA; D gene: NA; J gene: TRBJ2-7
CDR3 protein: CASSLDLHYGYTF; CDR3 DNA: TGTGCCAGCAGCTTGGACCTGCACTATGGCTACACCTTC; V gene: TRBV7-9; clone size: NA; D gene: NA; J gene: TRBJ1-2
CDR3 protein: CGSRRGSGTEAFF; CDR3 DNA: TGCGGATCCCGACGGGGATCAGGGACTGAAGCTTTCTTT; V gene: TRBV29-1; clone size: NA; D gene: NA; J gene: TRBJ1-1
CDR3 protein: CSAPDPTGELFF; CDR3 DNA: TGCAGTGCTCCAGACCCGACCGGGGAGCTGTTTTTT; V gene: TRBV20-1; clone size: NA; D gene: NA; J gene: TRBJ2-2
CDR3 protein: CSVDTGAGNEQFF; CDR3 DNA: TGCAGCGTTGATACAGGGGCTGGCAATGAGCAGTTCTTC; V gene: TRBV29-1; clone size: few; D gene: TRBD1; J gene: TRBJ2-1
CDR3 protein: CASSPGRGTNEKLFF; CDR3 DNA: TGCGCCAGCAGCCCCGGTCGGGGGACTAATGAAAAACTGTTTTTT; V gene: TRBV5-1; clone size: many; D gene: NA; J gene: TRBJ1-4
CDR3 protein: CASSQEGGGDTQYF; CDR3 DNA: TGCGCCAGCAGCCAAGAGGGGGGGGGAGATACGCAGTATTTT; V gene: TRBV4-1; clone size: few; D gene: TRBD2; J gene: TRBJ2-3
CDR3 protein: CATSRTTGLDEQYF; CDR3 DNA: TGCGCCACCAGTCGCACGACAGGGTTGGACGAGCAGTACTTC; V gene: TRBV5-1; clone size: few; D gene: TRBD1; J gene: TRBJ2-7
CDR3 protein: CASSYRRANYGYTF; CDR3 DNA: TGTGCCAGCAGTTACCGGAGGGCCAACTATGGCTACACCTTC; V gene: TRBV12-3/TRBV12-4; clone size: NA; D gene: NA; J gene: TRBJ1-2
CDR3 protein: CASSSRWGIAYNEQFF; CDR3 DNA: TGTGCCAGCAGCTCACGGTGGGGTATTGCCTACAATGAGCAGTTCTTC; V gene: TRBV11-2; clone size: few; D gene: NA; J gene: TRBJ2-1
CDR3 protein: CSVLLRADEQYF; CDR3 DNA: TGCAGCGTTCTTCTCAGGGCTGACGAGCAGTACTTC; V gene: TRBV29-1; clone size: many; D gene: NA; J gene: TRBJ2-7
CDR3 protein: CASGRDRVSYGYTF; CDR3 DNA: TGTGCCAGCGGCCGGGACAGGGTTAGCTATGGCTACACCTTC; V gene: TRBV6-1; clone size: NA; D gene: TRBD1; J gene: TRBJ1-2
CDR3 protein: CASSLASGMVETQYF; CDR3 DNA: TGTGCCAGCAGCTTAGCTAGCGGGATGGTGGAGACCCAGTACTTC; V gene: TRBV11-1; clone size: NA; D gene: TRBD2; J gene: TRBJ2-5
CDR3 protein: CASSRRVIRVDEQFF; CDR3 DNA: TGTGCCAGCAGTCGGAGGGTGATCAGGGTGGATGAGCAGTTCTTC; V gene: TRBV11-2; clone size: NA; D gene: NA; J gene: TRBJ2-1